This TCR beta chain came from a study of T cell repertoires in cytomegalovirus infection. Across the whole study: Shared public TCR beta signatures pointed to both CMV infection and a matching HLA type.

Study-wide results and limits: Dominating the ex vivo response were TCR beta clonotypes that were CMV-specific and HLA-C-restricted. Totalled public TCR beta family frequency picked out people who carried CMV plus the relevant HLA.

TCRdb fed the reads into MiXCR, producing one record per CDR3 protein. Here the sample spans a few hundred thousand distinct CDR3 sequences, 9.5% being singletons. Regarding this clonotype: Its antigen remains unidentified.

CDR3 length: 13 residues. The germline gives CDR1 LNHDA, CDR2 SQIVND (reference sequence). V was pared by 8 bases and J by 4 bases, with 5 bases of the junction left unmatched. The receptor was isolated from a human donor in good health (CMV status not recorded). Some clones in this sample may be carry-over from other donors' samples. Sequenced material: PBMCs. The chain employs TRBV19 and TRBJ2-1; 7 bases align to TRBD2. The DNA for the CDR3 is TGTGCCAGTTGGGGGAGGGGTTACAATGAGCAGTTCTTC. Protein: CASWGRGYNEQFF.